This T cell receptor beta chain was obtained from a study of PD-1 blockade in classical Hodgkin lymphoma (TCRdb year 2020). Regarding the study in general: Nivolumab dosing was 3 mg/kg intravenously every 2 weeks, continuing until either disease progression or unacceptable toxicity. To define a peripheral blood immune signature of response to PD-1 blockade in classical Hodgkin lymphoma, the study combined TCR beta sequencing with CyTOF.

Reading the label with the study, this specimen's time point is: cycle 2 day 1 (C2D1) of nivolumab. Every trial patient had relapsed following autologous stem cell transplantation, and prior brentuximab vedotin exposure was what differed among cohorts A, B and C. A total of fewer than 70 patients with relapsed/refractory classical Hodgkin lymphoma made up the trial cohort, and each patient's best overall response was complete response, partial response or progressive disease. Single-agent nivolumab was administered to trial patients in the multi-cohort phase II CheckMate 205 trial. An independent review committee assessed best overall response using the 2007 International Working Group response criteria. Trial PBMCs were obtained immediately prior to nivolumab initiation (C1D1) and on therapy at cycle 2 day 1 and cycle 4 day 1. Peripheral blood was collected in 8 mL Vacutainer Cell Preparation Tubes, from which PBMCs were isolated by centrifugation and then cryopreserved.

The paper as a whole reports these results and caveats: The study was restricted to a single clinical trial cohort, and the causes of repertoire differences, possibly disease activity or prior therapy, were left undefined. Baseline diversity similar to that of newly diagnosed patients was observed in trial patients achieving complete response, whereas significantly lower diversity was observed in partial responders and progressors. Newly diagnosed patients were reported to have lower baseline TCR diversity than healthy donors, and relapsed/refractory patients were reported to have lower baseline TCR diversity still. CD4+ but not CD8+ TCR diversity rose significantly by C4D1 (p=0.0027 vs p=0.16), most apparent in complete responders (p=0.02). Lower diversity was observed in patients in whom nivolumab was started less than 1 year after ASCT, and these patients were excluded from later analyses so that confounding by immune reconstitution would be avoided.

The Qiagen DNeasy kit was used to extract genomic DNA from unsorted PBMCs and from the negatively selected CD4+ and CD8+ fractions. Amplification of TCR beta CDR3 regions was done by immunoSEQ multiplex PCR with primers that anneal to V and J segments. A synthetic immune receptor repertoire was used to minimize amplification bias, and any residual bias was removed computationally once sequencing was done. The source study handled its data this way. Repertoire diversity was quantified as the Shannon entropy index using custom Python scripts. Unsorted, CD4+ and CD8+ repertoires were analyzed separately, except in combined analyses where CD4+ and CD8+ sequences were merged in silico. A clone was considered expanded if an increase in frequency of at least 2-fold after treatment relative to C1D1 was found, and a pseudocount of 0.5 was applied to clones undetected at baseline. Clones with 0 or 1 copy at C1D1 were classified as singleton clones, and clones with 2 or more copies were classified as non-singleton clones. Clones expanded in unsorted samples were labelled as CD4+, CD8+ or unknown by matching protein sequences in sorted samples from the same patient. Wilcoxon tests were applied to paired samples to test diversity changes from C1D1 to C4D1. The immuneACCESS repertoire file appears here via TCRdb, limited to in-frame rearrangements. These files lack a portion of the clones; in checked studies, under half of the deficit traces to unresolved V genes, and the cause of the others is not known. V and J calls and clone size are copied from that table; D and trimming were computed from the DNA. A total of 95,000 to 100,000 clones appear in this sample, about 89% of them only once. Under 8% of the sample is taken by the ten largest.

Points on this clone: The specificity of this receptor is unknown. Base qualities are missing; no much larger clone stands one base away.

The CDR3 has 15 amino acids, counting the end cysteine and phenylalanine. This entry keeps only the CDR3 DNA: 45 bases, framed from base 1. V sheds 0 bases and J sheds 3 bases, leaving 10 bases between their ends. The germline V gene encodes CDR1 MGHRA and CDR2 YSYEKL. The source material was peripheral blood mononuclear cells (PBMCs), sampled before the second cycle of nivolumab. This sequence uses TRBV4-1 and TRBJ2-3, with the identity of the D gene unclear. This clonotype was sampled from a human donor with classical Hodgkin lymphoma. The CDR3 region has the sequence CASSQDGFRTDTQYF. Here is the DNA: TGCGCCAGCAGCCAAGATGGGTTTAGGACAGATACGCAGTATTTT.